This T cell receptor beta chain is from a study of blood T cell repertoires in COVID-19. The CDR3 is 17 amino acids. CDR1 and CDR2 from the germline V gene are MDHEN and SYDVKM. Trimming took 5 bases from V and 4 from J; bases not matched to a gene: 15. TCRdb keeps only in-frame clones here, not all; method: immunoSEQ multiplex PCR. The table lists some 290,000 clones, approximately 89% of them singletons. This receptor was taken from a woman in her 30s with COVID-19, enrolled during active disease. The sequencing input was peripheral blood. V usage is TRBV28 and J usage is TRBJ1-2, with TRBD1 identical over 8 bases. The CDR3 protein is CASSPNPLRTGSYGYTF. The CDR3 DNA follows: TGTGCCAGCAGTCCCAATCCCCTCAGGACAGGGTCCTATGGCTACACCTTC.